The 8 T cell receptor beta chains listed next were all sequenced from one sample in a study of CD8+CD57+ T cells in acquired aplastic anemia. Sequencing involved patients with CD8+CD57+ cell expansion previously shown by flow cytometry. Using genomic DNA as the template, TCR beta VDJ and CDR3 profiling was carried out. TCRdb called the reads again in MiXCR, with one record for every CDR3 protein. Of 150,000 to 200,000 distinct CDR3 sequences detected, about half appear once; the ten largest clones hold around 1.8%. Material: sorted CD4+, CD8+, or CD8+CD57+ T cells (not recorded which) from PBMCs. The receptors come from a human donor with aplastic anemia.

This clonotype was counted a few times. The chain joins TRBV28 to TRBJ2-7; D remains unclear. CDR1 is MDHEN and CDR2 is SYDVKM in the germline V gene. CDR3 length equals 12 residues. Trimming removed 4 bases from V and 2 bases from J, with 6 bases in between. In DNA form, the CDR3 reads TGTGCCAGCAGTTCGTCGACCTACGAGCAGTACTTC. Its protein product is CASSSSTYEQYF.

V is TRBV11-2 and J is TRBJ2-5; 13 bases are shared with TRBD2. CDR1 and CDR2 (germline): SGHAT, FQNNGV. V gave up 1 base and J gave up 4 bases; unmatched junction bases: 6. This CDR3 has 17 amino acids. CDR3 region: CASSLGTSGSWGETQYF. Written as DNA, the CDR3 is TGTGCCAGCAGCTTAGGGACTAGCGGGAGTTGGGGAGAGACCCAGTACTTC.

The chain employs TRBV24-1 and TRBJ2-5; 10 nucleotides agree with TRBD2. The V and J ends lost 4 bases and 0 bases, in that order; junction bases with no gene match: 7. Germline CDR1 reads KGHDR; CDR2 reads SFDVKD. The CDR3 length is 17 residues. CDR3 bases: TGTGCCACCAGTGACGGAAGTAGCGGGGGGTACCAAGAGACCCAGTACTTC. It specifies CATSDGSSGGYQETQYF.

The CDR3, as DNA: TGTGCCAGCGCGCTGTACAATCGGACAGGGTTAAACGGCAATCAGCCCCAGCATTTT. Translated: CASALYNRTGLNGNQPQHF. The gene calls are TRBV25-1 and TRBJ1-5; 8 bases agree with TRBD1. Per germline, CDR1 MGHDK and CDR2 SYGVNS. The CDR3 consists of 19 residues. Germline trimming cut 8 bases from V and 2 bases from J; bases unmatched to any gene: 20.

This clonotype was counted ten times or more. The chain links TRBV14 to TRBJ1-2; D is unresolved. Trimming stripped 0 bases from V and 4 bases from J, with 6 bases between. This CDR3 has 13 residues. Germline V gives CDR1 SGHDN, CDR2 FVKESK. The CDR3 reads CASSQDYSYGYTF. The CDR3 coding sequence is TGTGCCAGCAGCCAAGATTACAGCTATGGCTACACCTTC.

This clonotype was detected a few times. The chain combines TRBV6-1 with TRBJ1-4, with 8 bases fitting TRBD1. Germline trimming cut 3 bases from V and 5 bases from J; bases unmatched to any gene: 2. This CDR3 region has 14 residues. From germline, CDR1 is MNHNS and CDR2 SASEGT. In DNA, the CDR3 is TGTGCCAGCAGTGACGGGACAGGAAATGAAAAACTGTTTTTT. This sequence encodes CASSDGTGNEKLFF.

The rearrangement joins TRBV9 to TRBJ1-1; D is unresolved. Germline V gene data show CDR1 as SGDLS and CDR2 as YYNGEE. The CDR3 covers 15 residues. V was trimmed by 2 bases and J by 3 bases, leaving 14 bases between them. The CDR3 loop reads CASSVGLSEDTEAFF. The CDR3 region has the DNA TGTGCCAGCAGCGTGGGATTATCGGAGGACACTGAAGCTTTCTTT. Variable domain in full (rest from reference TRBV9 and TRBJ1-1): DSGVTQTPKHLITATGQRVTLRCSPRSGDLSVYWYQQSLDQGLQFLIQYYNGEERAKGNILERFSAQQFPDLHSELNLSSLELGDSALYFCASSVGLSEDTEAFFGQGTRLTVV.

At least ten counts were recorded for this clonotype. The rearrangement links TRBV5-1 to TRBJ1-4, with 8 bases fitting TRBD1. CDR1 is SGHRS, CDR2 YFSETQ, per germline. V shed 2 bases, J shed 7 bases, and the junction held 10 bases outside the gene matches. The CDR3 extends over 16 amino acids. CDR3 nucleotides: TGCGCCAGCAGCTTACCTGATACAGGGGGAGGTGAAAAACTGTTTTTT. Translating gives CASSLPDTGGGEKLFF.